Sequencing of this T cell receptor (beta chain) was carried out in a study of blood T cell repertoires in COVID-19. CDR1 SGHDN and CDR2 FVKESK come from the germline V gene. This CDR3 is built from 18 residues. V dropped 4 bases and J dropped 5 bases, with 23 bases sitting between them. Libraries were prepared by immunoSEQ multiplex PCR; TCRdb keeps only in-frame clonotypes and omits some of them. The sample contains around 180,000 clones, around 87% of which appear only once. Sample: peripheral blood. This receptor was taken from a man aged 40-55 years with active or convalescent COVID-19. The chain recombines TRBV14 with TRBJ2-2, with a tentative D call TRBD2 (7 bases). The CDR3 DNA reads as TGTGCCAGCAGCCCCTACCTAGGGCGGGGGCGACTTACCGGGGAGCTGTTTTTT. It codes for CASSPYLGRGRLTGELFF.